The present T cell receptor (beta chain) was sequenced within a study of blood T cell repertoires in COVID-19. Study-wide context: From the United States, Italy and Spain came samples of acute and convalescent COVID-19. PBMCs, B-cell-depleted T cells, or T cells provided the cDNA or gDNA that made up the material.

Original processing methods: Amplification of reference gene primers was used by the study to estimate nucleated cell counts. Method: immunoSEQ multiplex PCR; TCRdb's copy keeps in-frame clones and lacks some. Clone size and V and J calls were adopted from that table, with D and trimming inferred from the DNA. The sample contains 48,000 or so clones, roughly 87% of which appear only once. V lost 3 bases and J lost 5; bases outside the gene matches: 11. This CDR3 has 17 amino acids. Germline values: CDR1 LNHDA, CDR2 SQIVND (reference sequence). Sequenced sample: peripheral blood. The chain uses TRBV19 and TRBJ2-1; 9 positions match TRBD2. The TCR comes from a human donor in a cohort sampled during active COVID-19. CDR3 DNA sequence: TGTGCCAGTAGTATCGGGCCCGGACTAGCGCCCGACAATGAGCAGTTCTTC. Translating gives CASSIGPGLAPDNEQFF.